The sequence of this TCR beta chain was determined in a study of shared clonotypes between healthy human individuals. Study context: The cohort had two women and a few men, ages 18 to 49.

This clone appeared once. Naive-designated CD8 cells lacked CD45RO, were positively enriched for CCR7, and omitted terminally differentiated effector memory CD45RA+ cells. With 3 bases clipped from V and 2 bases from J, the junction kept 4 bases outside the gene matches. Germline V lookup: CDR1 MNHNY, CDR2 SVGAGI (reference sequence). The CDR3 has 15 amino acids. Generated by immunoSEQ multiplex PCR, the TCRdb table keeps only in-frame clones and is missing some. Of about 2 million clones in the sample, about 95% are singletons; the top ten hold 0.85% to 1.3%. Sequencing input: naive CD8+ T cells sorted from blood. The chain combines TRBV6-6 with TRBJ1-1; 9 nucleotides agree with TRBD1. The source of this sequence is a man aged 18-30 years in good health. The CDR3 bases are TGTGCCAGCAGTTATGGGACAGGGCAAAACACTGAAGCTTTCTTT. It yields the protein CASSYGTGQNTEAFF.